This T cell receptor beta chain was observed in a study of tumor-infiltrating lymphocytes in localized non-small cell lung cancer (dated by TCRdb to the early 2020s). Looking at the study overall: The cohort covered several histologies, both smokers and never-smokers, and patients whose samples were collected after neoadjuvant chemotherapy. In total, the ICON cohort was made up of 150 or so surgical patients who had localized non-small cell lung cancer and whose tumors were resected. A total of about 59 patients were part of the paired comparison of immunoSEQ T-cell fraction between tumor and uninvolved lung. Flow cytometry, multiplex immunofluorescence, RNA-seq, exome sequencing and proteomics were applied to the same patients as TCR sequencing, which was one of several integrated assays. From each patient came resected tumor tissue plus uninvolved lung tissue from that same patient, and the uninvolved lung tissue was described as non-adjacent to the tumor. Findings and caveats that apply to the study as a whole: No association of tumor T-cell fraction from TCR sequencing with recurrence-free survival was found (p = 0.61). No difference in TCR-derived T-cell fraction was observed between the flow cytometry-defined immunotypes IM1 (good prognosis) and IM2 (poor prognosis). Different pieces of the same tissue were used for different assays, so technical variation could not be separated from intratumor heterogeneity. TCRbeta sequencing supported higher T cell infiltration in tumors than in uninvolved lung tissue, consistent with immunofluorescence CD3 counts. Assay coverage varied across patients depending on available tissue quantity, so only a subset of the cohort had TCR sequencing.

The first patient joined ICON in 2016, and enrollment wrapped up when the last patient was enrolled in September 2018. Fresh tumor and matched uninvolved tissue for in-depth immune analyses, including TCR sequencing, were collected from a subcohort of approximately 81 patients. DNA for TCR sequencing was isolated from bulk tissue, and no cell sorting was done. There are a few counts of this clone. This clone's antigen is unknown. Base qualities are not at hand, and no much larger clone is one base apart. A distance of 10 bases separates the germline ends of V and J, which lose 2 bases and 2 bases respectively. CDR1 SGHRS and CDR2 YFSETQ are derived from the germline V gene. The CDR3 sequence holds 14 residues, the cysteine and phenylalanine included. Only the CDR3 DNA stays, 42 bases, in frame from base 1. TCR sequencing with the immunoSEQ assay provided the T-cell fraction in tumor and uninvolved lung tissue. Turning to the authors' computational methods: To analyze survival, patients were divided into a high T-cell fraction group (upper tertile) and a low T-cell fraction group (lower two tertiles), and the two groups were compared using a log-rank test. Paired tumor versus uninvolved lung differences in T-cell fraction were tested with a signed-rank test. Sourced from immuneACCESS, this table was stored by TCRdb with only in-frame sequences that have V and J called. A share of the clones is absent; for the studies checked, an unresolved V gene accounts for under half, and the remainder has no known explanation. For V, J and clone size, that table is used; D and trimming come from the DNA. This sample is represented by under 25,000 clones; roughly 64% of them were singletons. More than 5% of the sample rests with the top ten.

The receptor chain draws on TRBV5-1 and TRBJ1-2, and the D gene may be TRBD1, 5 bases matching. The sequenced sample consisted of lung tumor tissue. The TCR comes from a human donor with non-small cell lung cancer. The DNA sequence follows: TGCGCCAGCAGCTTAAGGACACAGAACTATGGCTACACCTTC. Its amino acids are CASSLRTQNYGYTF.